This T cell receptor beta chain is drawn from a study of blood T cell repertoires in COVID-19. The repertoire was sequenced with immunoSEQ multiplex PCR; TCRdb's copy has only in-frame clones and lacks some. This sample yields over 200,000 clones, of which approximately 91% are seen a single time; less than 3% belongs to the top ten. There are 14 residues in the CDR3. Germline CDR1 reads ENHRY; CDR2 reads SYGVKD. V lost 5 bases, J lost 2 bases, and 2 bases stayed unmatched. Sequenced material: peripheral blood. This chain links TRBV10-3 with TRBJ2-7; 11 positions agree with TRBD1. The receptor's source is a woman aged 55-75 years with acute or convalescent COVID-19. CDR3 bases: TGTGCCATCAGTAAGGGACAGGGGGCCTACGAGCAGTACTTC. It specifies CAISKGQGAYEQYF.